This T cell receptor (beta chain) was observed in a study of beta chain features in type 1 diabetes. General study points: Shorter TCRB CDR3s, moderately but significantly so, were found in Type 1 diabetes patients in all four CD4+ subsets.

The sequenced template was cDNA made from the entire isolated RNA. Data came from immunoSEQ multiplex PCR; TCRdb stores just in-frame clones and leaves some out. The table has about 740,000 clones, 13% seen once. With regard to this clone: Its cognate antigen is unknown.

The germline CDR1 and CDR2 sequences are SGHTA and FQGNSA. Trimming at V came to 4 bases and at J to 2 bases, leaving 14 bases not matched to a gene. The CDR3 loop spans 19 amino acids. This TCR derives from a young man with type 1 diabetes. The chain links TRBV7-2 to TRBJ2-6; 7 bases line up with TRBD1. Sequencing used naive CD4+ T cells from blood. This CDR3 reads CASSSRQGLTVAGANVLTF. The CDR3 coding sequence is TGTGCCAGCAGCTCCCGACAGGGTTTGACGGTCGCTGGGGCCAACGTCCTGACTTTC.